The present T cell receptor (beta chain) was sequenced within a study of CD8+ T cells in alopecia areata. This clone was counted a few times. Its antigen is unknown. Sequencing used cDNA as its template, made by extracting RNA and reverse transcribing it. Generated by immunoSEQ multiplex PCR, the TCRdb table keeps only in-frame clones and is missing some. The data show around 190,000 clones, roughly three fifths seen once. Study-level points and caveats: During tofacitinib treatment, many expanded lesional clones remained in scalp and blood.

Treatment defined: oral pan-JAK inhibitor, 5-10 mg twice daily. V gave up 4 bases and J gave up 0 bases; unmatched junction bases: 8. The CDR3 length is 17 residues. Germline assignment: CDR1 SNHLY and CDR2 FYNNEI. The chain uses TRBV2 and TRBJ2-1; TRBD2 matches at 8 bases. This TCR was sampled from a human donor with alopecia areata. The material sequenced was CD4+ T cells sorted from blood, taken at week 4, from a patient treated with tofacitinib. In nucleotides, the CDR3 is TGTGCCAGCAGTGTTGCTAGCGGGTTAGGCTCCTACAATGAGCAGTTCTTC. As protein: CASSVASGLGSYNEQFF.